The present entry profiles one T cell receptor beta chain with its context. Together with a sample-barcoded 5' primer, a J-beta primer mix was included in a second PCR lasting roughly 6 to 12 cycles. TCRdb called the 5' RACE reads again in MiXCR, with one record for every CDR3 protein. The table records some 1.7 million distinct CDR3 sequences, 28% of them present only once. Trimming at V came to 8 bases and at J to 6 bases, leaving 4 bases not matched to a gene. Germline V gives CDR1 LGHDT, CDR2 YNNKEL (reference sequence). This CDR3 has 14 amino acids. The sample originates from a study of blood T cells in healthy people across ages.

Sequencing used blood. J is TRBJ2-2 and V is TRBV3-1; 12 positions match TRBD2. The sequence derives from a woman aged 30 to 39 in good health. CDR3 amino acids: CASRLAGAPGELFF. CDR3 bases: TGTGCCAGCCGACTAGCGGGAGCCCCCGGGGAGCTGTTTTTT.